The clone carrying this T cell receptor (beta chain) showed up many times. No antigen is known for it. The sample belongs to a study of T cell repertoires in cytomegalovirus infection. Overall study: A matching HLA type, together with CMV infection, was signaled by public TCR beta signatures.

TCRdb recomputed calls from the reads with MiXCR, one row per CDR3 protein. The table lists about 530,000 distinct CDR3 sequences, less than 30% of them singletons. Overall study results and limits: Dominating the ex vivo response were HLA-C-restricted CMV-specific TCR beta clonotypes. Totalled public TCR beta family frequency picked out people who carried CMV plus the relevant HLA.

The sequencing input was PBMCs. The source of this sequence is a human donor in good health (CMV status not recorded). Some clones in this sample may be carry-over from other donors' samples.

Here the CDR3 reads CASSLDFRSAGETQYF. CDR3 in DNA: TGTGCCAGCAGCTTAGACTTCCGTTCGGCAGGGGAGACCCAGTACTTC. V is TRBV7-2 and J is TRBJ2-5; D is possibly TRBD1 (5 bases). Germline CDR1 is SGHTA and CDR2 is FQGNSA. CDR3 length: 16 amino acids. V lost 1 base to trimming and J lost 5 bases, with 17 bases between them.